The entry below gives a single T cell receptor beta chain sequence along with its context. The data were taken from a study of blood T cell repertoires in COVID-19. Study-level information: Sites across the United States, Italy and Spain contributed samples from acute and convalescent COVID-19. Nucleic acid was either cDNA or gDNA, and it came from T cells, B-cell-depleted T cells, or PBMCs.

Unmatched junction bases numbered 6, after V lost 3 bases and J lost 6 bases. The CDR3 extends over 15 amino acids. Per the study methods: Reference gene primer amplification gave estimated nucleated cell counts. This table comes from immunoSEQ multiplex PCR, and its TCRdb copy is limited to in-frame clones, with some not included. The D gene and trimming were derived from the DNA, and the V and J assignments and clone size from that table. The sample consists of 95,000 to 110,000 clones, roughly 85% of them appearing once. This sequence was found in a man aged 50 to 60 in a cohort sampled during active COVID-19. The V call is TRBV23-1, the J call TRBJ1-5, with TRBD1 identical over 9 bases. TRBV23-1 is flagged as an ORF with uncertain function. The material sequenced was peripheral blood. DNA of the CDR3: TGCGCCAGCAGTCAGGGACAGGGTACCCGTCAGCCCCAGCATTTT. It is translated as CASSQGQGTRQPQHF.